What follows are 7 T cell receptor beta chains derived from one specimen sequenced in a study of blood T cell repertoires in COVID-19. TCRdb's table, derived via immunoSEQ multiplex PCR, lists solely in-frame clones and lacks some. The sample holds approximately 140,000 clones, about 88% seen once. The material sequenced was peripheral blood. These receptors all stem from a human donor in a cohort sampled during active COVID-19.

This chain links TRBV29-1 with TRBJ2-3; 11 bases line up with TRBD2. Germline V lookup: CDR1 SQVTM, CDR2 ANQGSEA. CDR3 length: 17 residues. With 0 bases clipped from V and 4 bases from J, the junction kept 9 bases outside the gene matches. Written as DNA, the CDR3 is TGCAGCGTTGAAGATGCTAGCGGGAGGCTTGGGGCAGATACGCAGTATTTT. Encoded protein: CSVEDASGRLGADTQYF.

There are many counts of this clone. V gene TRBV9 combines with J gene TRBJ2-2; 8 bases fit TRBD1. The CDR3 has 15 amino acids. The germline V gene encodes CDR1 SGDLS and CDR2 YYNGEE. V was clipped by 4 bases and J by 4 bases; unmatched bases: 6. The CDR3 DNA sequence: TGTGCCAGCAGCCCGGGGACAGGAATCACCGGGGAGCTGTTTTTT. Translation: CASSPGTGITGELFF.

The chain employs TRBV18 and TRBJ2-2; a weak D match, TRBD1 (6 bases). V was cut by 1 base and J by 9 bases, with 9 bases left in between. The CDR3 spans 13 residues. In germline, CDR1 is KGHSH, CDR2 LQKENI. CDR3 in DNA: TGTGCCAGCTCACCACGGGGACAAAGGGAGCTGTTTTTT. It codes for CASSPRGQRELFF.

The rearrangement uses TRBV9 and TRBJ2-3; D gene unclear. Trimming shortened V by 5 bases and J by 4 bases, and 14 bases separated the two germline ends. From germline, CDR1 is SGDLS and CDR2 YYNGEE. The CDR3 runs to 14 residues. CDR3 protein: CASSPNSIADTQYF. For the CDR3, the DNA is TGTGCCAGCAGTCCCAACAGTATCGCAGATACGCAGTATTTT. The full variable domain, its missing parts supplied by reference TRBV9 and TRBJ2-3, is DSGVTQTPKHLITATGQRVTLRCSPRSGDLSVYWYQQSLDQGLQFLIQYYNGEERAKGNILERFSAQQFPDLHSELNLSSLELGDSALYFCASSPNSIADTQYFGPGTRLTVL.

V gene TRBV18 combines with J gene TRBJ2-2, with D tentatively TRBD2 (6 bases). V was pared by 2 bases and J by 1 base, with 11 bases between. This CDR3 is built from 16 residues. Germline CDR1 KGHSH, CDR2 LQKENI. The CDR3 region is CASSPSEGLNTGELFF. The CDR3 DNA follows: TGTGCCAGCTCACCATCGGAGGGGTTGAACACCGGGGAGCTGTTTTTT.

The rearrangement links TRBV12-3 or TRBV12-4 to TRBJ1-5; a weak D match, TRBD1 (5 bases). The CDR3 is 13 amino acids. Trimming removed 5 bases at V and 7 bases at J, with 12 bases between. CDR3: CASSPDRGQPQHF. CDR3 bases: TGTGCCAGCAGTCCCGACAGAGGACAGCCCCAGCATTTT.

The rearrangement links TRBV12-3 or TRBV12-4 to TRBJ1-1; D not certain. V lost 4 bases to trimming and J lost 3 bases, with 6 bases between them. CDR3 length equals 12 residues. The chain's CDR3 is CASSSTYTEAFF. CDR3 coding DNA: TGTGCCAGCAGTTCCACATACACTGAAGCTTTCTTT.